The 11 T cell receptor beta chains below come from one sample, sequenced in a study of beta chain features in type 1 diabetes. The antigens of these receptors remain unknown. The entirety of the isolated RNA underwent reverse transcription, so expressed TCRB transcripts were sequenced. Profiling relied on immunoSEQ multiplex PCR, and the TCRdb table lists in-frame clones only, not all of them. This sample has approximately 170,000 clones, with 6.5% to 8.5% found just once. Study-wide results and caveats: Researchers report that Type 1 diabetes patients had moderately but significantly shorter TCRB CDR3s across all four CD4+ subsets.

Sequenced sample: central memory CD4+ T cells from blood. The receptors derive from a man aged 18 to 30 with type 1 diabetes.

The V and J genes are TRBV6-5 and TRBJ2-1; TRBD2 might be the D (7 bases). The V end was cut by 2 bases, the J end by 10 bases, with 15 bases between. CDR1 MNHEY and CDR2 SVGAGI come from the germline V gene. CDR3 length: 14 residues. CDR3 nucleotides: TGTGCCAGCAGTTACCTCTCGGGGGGCGGGGAGCAGTTCTTC. This codes for CASSYLSGGGEQFF.

The rearrangement uses TRBV15 and TRBJ2-7; 9 bases are a match to TRBD2. With 5 bases clipped from V and 3 bases from J, the junction kept 5 bases outside the gene matches. This CDR3 region has 14 residues. Germline V gene data show CDR1 as LNHNV and CDR2 as YYDKDF (reference sequence). CDR3 amino acids: CATSVAGDVYEQYF. The CDR3 DNA is TGTGCCACCAGCGTAGCGGGAGATGTCTACGAGCAGTACTTC.

This clone was observed a few times. The CDR3 sequence: CASTPSSGSSGPQFF. CDR3 coding DNA: TGTGCCAGTACGCCGAGTAGCGGGAGTAGTGGGCCGCAGTTCTTC. The rearrangement links TRBV19 to TRBJ2-1; 9 bases fit TRBD2. The J segment lost 12 bases and the V segment lost 7 bases, leaving 16 bases of the junction unmatched. Germline V gene lookup returns CDR1 LNHDA and CDR2 SQIVND (reference sequence). CDR3 length: 15 amino acids.

The chain combines TRBV18 with TRBJ2-3; D is undetermined. V lost 2 bases and J lost 5, with 11 bases in between. CDR3 size: 14 residues. Germline CDR1 and CDR2: KGHSH and LQKENI. CDR3 amino acids: CASSPRLEVDTQYF. CDR3 in DNA: TGTGCCAGCTCACCAAGGCTTGAGGTAGATACGCAGTATTTT. The entire variable domain, with the rest obtained from reference TRBV18 and TRBJ2-3, is as follows: NAGVMQNPRHLVRRRGQEARLRCSPMKGHSHVYWYRQLPEEGLKFMVYLQKENIIDESGMPKERFSAEFPKEGPSILRIQQVVRGDSAAYFCASSPRLEVDTQYFGPGTRLTVL.

The rearrangement links TRBV5-6 to TRBJ2-5; 7 nucleotides align to TRBD2. The CDR3 contains 14 residues. With V trimmed by 3 bases and J by 7 bases, 9 bases remained unmatched. Germline V gene lookup returns CDR1 SGHDT and CDR2 YYEEEE. CDR3 bases: TGTGCCAGCAGCTCCACCGGGGAGGGCGGGACCCAGTACTTC. It translates to CASSSTGEGGTQYF. Together with reference TRBV5-6 and TRBJ2-5, the CDR3 gives the full variable domain: DAGVTQSPTHLIKTRGQQVTLRCSPKSGHDTVSWYQQALGQGPQFIFQYYEEEERQRGNFPDRFSGHQFPNYSSELNVNALLLGDSALYLCASSSTGEGGTQYFGPGTRLLVL.

The chain couples TRBV9 to TRBJ2-5; TRBD2 is a possible D gene (7 bases). Trimming shortened V by 0 bases and J by 5 bases, and 14 bases separated the two germline ends. The CDR3 has 15 residues. CDR1 SGDLS and CDR2 YYNGEE come from the germline V gene. CDR3 sequence (DNA): TGTGCCAGCAGCGTAGCAGAGGGGGGGCCGGAGACCCAGTACTTC. Translated, it gives CASSVAEGGPETQYF.

This clone was seen a few times. This chain's CDR3 is CASSSKTGEDTQYF. The CDR3 DNA follows: TGTGCCAGCAGCTCTAAGACAGGGGAGGATACGCAGTATTTT. This chain joins TRBV5-4 and TRBJ2-3; 8 bases are a match to TRBD1. Germline V gene data show CDR1 as SGHNT and CDR2 as YYREEE (reference sequence). With V trimmed by 3 bases and J by 6 bases, 6 bases remained unmatched. The length of the CDR3 is 14 residues.

The V call is TRBV15, the J call TRBJ2-1, with 10 bases fitting TRBD2. Germline loops: CDR1 LNHNV, CDR2 YYDKDF (reference sequence). With 4 bases clipped from V and 3 bases from J, the junction kept 0 bases outside the gene matches. This CDR3 contains 14 residues. CDR3 nucleotide sequence: TGTGCCACCAGCATAGCGGGGGGCTACAATGAGCAGTTCTTC. It encodes CATSIAGGYNEQFF.

This rearrangement joins TRBV7-2 to TRBJ2-5, with 7 bases fitting TRBD1. This CDR3 is 15 amino acids long. Germline-derived CDR1 and CDR2 are SGHTA and FQGNSA. V shed 4 bases, J shed 2 bases, and the junction held 7 bases outside the gene matches. CDR3 protein: CASSSSPGQQETQYF. As DNA, the CDR3 is TGTGCCAGCAGCTCCTCCCCGGGACAGCAAGAGACCCAGTACTTC. Complete variable domain (other parts from reference TRBV7-2 and TRBJ2-5): GAGVSQSPSNKVTEKGKDVELRCDPISGHTALYWYRQSLGQGLEFLIYFQGNSAPDKSGLPSDRFSAERTGGSVSTLTIQRTQQEDSAVYLCASSSSPGQQETQYFGPGTRLLVL.

This clone was recorded a few times. CDR3 bases: TGCAGCGTTCGGTTCTCTCGAATAAGCACAGATACGCAGTATTTT. This gives the protein CSVRFSRISTDTQYF. The chain links TRBV29-1 to TRBJ2-3; no definite D call. Trimming removed 5 bases at V and 0 bases at J, with 15 bases between. Per the germline V gene, CDR1 is SQVTM and CDR2 is ANQGSEA. This CDR3 has 15 residues.

This chain joins TRBV30 and TRBJ2-7; 7 nucleotides line up with TRBD2. V shed 1 base, J shed 6 bases, and the junction held 6 bases outside the gene matches. The V gene's germline CDR1 is GTSNPN and CDR2 SVGIG (reference sequence). The CDR3 covers 13 residues. The DNA of the CDR3 is TGTGCCTGGAGTGGATCCGGGGGGAGCGAGCAGTACTTC. This gives the protein CAWSGSGGSEQYF.